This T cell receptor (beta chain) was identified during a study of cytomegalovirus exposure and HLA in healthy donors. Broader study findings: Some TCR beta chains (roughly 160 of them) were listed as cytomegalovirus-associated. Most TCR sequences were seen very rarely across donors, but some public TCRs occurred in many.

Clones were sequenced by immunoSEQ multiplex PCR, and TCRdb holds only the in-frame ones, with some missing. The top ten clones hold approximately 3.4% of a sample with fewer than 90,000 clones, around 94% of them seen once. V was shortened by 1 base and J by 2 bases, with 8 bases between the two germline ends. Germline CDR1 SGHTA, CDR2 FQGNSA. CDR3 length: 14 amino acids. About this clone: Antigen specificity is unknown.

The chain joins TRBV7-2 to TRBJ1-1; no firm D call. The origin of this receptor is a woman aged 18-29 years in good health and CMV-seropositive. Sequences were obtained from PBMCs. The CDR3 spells CASSLGPVNTEAFF. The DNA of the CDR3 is TGTGCCAGCAGCTTAGGGCCTGTTAACACTGAAGCTTTCTTT.